This paragraph reports one T cell receptor (beta chain). Clones were read by immunoSEQ multiplex PCR, and TCRdb kept only the in-frame ones, dropping some. Among 100,000 to 120,000 clones, roughly four fifths were seen once, and the ten largest hold approximately 15%. The data were obtained in a study of blood T cell repertoires in COVID-19. Per the germline V gene, CDR1 is LNHNV and CDR2 is YYDKDF (reference sequence). The CDR3 contains 17 residues. V trimming: 0 bases; J trimming: 3 bases; junction bases outside the gene matches: 6. Sequencing was done on a sample of peripheral blood. The source of this sequence is an older woman with acute or convalescent COVID-19. The genes are TRBV15 and TRBJ2-1; the match to TRBD1 covers 9 bases. CDR3 residues: CATSRESGTGFYNEQFF. CDR3 coding DNA: TGTGCCACCAGCAGAGAGTCCGGGACAGGGTTCTACAATGAGCAGTTCTTC.